This T cell receptor beta chain is from a study of OX40 agonist ivuxolimab in advanced cancers. Overall study context: The treatment was a fully human IgG2 OX40 agonist, ivuxolimab. The dose of intravenous ivuxolimab that patients received every 2 weeks ranged from 0.01 to 10 mg/kg.

This CDR3 comprises 14 residues. The ends were cut back, 4 bases at V and 5 bases at J, with 13 bases in the middle. CDR1 and CDR2 from the germline V gene are KGHSH and LQKENI. Study outcomes and limitations: CD4+ and CD8+ blood T cells expanded clonally by week 6 at 0.1 to 3.0 mg/kg.

Only in-frame clones appear in the TCRdb table, and some are missing; sequencing was by immunoSEQ multiplex PCR. The table has under 150,000 clones, 90% seen once. About this clone itself: Its antigen remains unidentified.

Sequences were derived from CD4+ or CD8+ T cells sorted from blood, sampled in a trial of the OX40 agonist ivuxolimab. This rearrangement joins TRBV18 to TRBJ2-3; D is unclear. The TCR was taken from an adult with an advanced solid tumor such as melanoma, head and neck, liver or kidney cancer. CDR3 residues: CASSRTPAEDTQYF. The CDR3 DNA is TGTGCCAGCTCACGAACCCCGGCGGAAGATACGCAGTATTTT.